What follows describes a single T cell receptor beta chain. There is no known antigen for this receptor. An end of the junction does not agree with germline; a read error may underlie this. In the prospective study, participants were roughly 18 to 95 years old, resided in 24 geographic areas of the United States, and were enrolled through a virtual design. Cohort assignment in the prospective study relied on participant-reported clinical history from a screening survey and a study questionnaire. ImmuneRACE Cohort 3 recovered participants were defined by two consecutive negative NP/OP PCR tests, healthcare professional clearance, or symptom resolution. Each participant in the prospective study had whole blood, serum and a nasopharyngeal or oropharyngeal swab collected by mobile phlebotomists. Over a roughly 2-month period, participants in the prospective study had the option of providing additional blood draws and questionnaires. Before DNA extraction, prospective study blood samples were shipped either frozen or at room temperature.

The data stem from a study of blood T cell repertoires in COVID-19 (dated by TCRdb to the early 2020s). As for the study more broadly: Samples covering the acute and convalescent phases of COVID-19 were provided by collaborators in the United States, Italy and Spain. Sample metadata almost always included a de-identified subject ID, COVID-19 status, age in years and sex. A freely available public database, intended as a resource for researchers studying the immune response to SARS-CoV-2, is where the repertoires were released. The dataset comprised deeply sampled blood TCRbeta repertoires from subjects exposed to, actively infected with, or recovered from COVID-19. The samples were drawn from the first 160 participants of the ongoing ImmuneRACE study and from roughly 1,300 subjects provided by 6 global collaborators. The prospective study material was composed of cDNA or gDNA derived from T cells, B-cell-depleted T cells, or PBMCs. Where HLA class I and class II types were available, the types were taken from metadata supplied by the sample provider, not from assay-based typing. The paper's findings and limits, for the study overall: Clinical and demographic metadata were provided uncurated, with the amount varying by source and participant.

Taken from cysteine to phenylalanine, the CDR3 has 11 residues. The entry retains the CDR3 DNA only, 33 bases that are in frame from base 1. Taken from the germline V gene, the CDR1 and CDR2 loops are LGHNA and YNFKEQ. TCRbeta CDR3 regions were amplified from genomic DNA using the immunoSEQ Assay, a bias-controlled multiplex PCR. From the authors' description of their analysis: Within the assay, amplification of reference gene primers was used to estimate how many nucleated cells each sample contained. Sequence reads were collapsed and filtered to measure the absolute abundance of every unique TCRbeta CDR3 rearrangement. Productive Simpson clonality was computed per sample as the square root of Simpson's diversity index over productive rearrangements. The immuneACCESS repertoire file appears here via TCRdb, limited to in-frame rearrangements. These files lack a portion of the clones; in checked studies, under half of the deficit traces to unresolved V genes, and the cause of the others is not known. V and J calls and clone size come straight from that table; D and trimming were deduced from the DNA. The table for this sample lists approximately 400,000 clones; 70% to 90% of them were counted only once. The biggest ten clones account for 1.2% of the sample.

The sample comprised PBMCs or T cells enriched from blood (not recorded which). The sequence was obtained from a woman under 30 who had recovered from COVID-19. The chain was built from TRBV4-2 and TRBJ1-2; the D gene is not confidently resolved. CDR3 region: CASSQDAPPAF. The bases are TGTGCCAGCAGCCAAGACGCGCCGCCTGCCTTC.